The rows below give T cell receptor beta chains drawn from one sample of a study of blood T cell repertoires in COVID-19. Assay used: immunoSEQ multiplex PCR; TCRdb lists only in-frame clones, some missing. The table records about 190,000 clones, roughly 80% of them present only once. Specimen: peripheral blood. The receptors were sampled from a human donor in a cohort sampled during active COVID-19. CDR3s include the opening cysteine and the closing phenylalanine or tryptophan. D genes are given only for firm matches. The size of a clone is reported for some rows only, either as once, few or many, or as a class for expanded clones.

clone_size d_call j_call v_call cdr3_nt cdr3_aa
. . TRBJ1-2 TRBV4-1 TGCGCCAGCAGCCAACCCGGAGGGGAACCTCATGGCTACACCTTC CASSQPGGEPHGYTF
. TRBD2 TRBJ2-1 TRBV24-1 TGTGCCACCAGCGCCCAAAGCGGGGGGTCCTACAATGAGCAGTTCTTC CATSAQSGGSYNEQFF
. TRBD1 TRBJ1-1 TRBV5-1 TGCGCCAGCAGCTTGGGAGGGGGCGCGAGCTACACTGAAGCTTTCTTT CASSLGGGASYTEAFF
. TRBD2 TRBJ2-5 TRBV6-8 TGTGCCAGCAGTGAGCGGGGGGCCCGCCAAGAGACCCAGTACTTC CASSERGARQETQYF
. . TRBJ2-5 TRBV4-2 TGTGCCAGCAGCCAAGAGGTAGTGCCGGGGGAGACCCAGTACTTC CASSQEVVPGETQYF
. . TRBJ2-1 TRBV27 TGTGCCAGCAGTTTAGATCTACAGGGCCAGGAGCAGTTCTTC CASSLDLQGQEQFF
. . TRBJ1-1 TRBV7-9 TGTGCCAGCAGCCTAGACAGTAACGAAGCTTTCTTT CASSLDSNEAFF
. . TRBJ2-1 TRBV7-6 TGTGCCAGCAGCTTAGCCAGCCAGTCTTCGGGGAAATTCTTC CASSLASQSSGKFF
. TRBD1 TRBJ2-2 TRBV2 TGTGCCAGCAGTGGACAGGGGTTAGAAACCGGGGAGCTGTTTTTT CASSGQGLETGELFF
few . TRBJ2-5 TRBV24-1 TGTGCCACCAGTGATGGGCTGAAACGAACGGAGACCCAGTACTTC CATSDGLKRTETQYF
. . TRBJ1-4 TRBV9 TGTGCCAGCAGCGTAGGAGACAGAGAAAAACTGTTTTTT CASSVGDREKLFF
. . TRBJ2-3 TRBV11-2 TGTGCCAGCAGCAATCGGTTTCAGGGGGGTTCAGATACGCAGTATTTT CASSNRFQGGSDTQYF
. . TRBJ2-7 TRBV28 TGTGCCAGCAGCCGGAGATACGAGCAGTACTTC CASSRRYEQYF
. . TRBJ1-1 TRBV18 TGTGCCAGCTCACCAAAGGGGGGGAGGGACACTGAAGCTTTCTTT CASSPKGGRDTEAFF
. . TRBJ1-6 TRBV18 TGTGCCAGCTCACCAGAGGAAAATTCACCCCTCCACTTT CASSPEENSPLHF
. TRBD1 TRBJ2-5 TRBV28 TGTGCCAGCATGAAGGCAGGGGGCGGCGAGACCCAGTACTTC CASMKAGGGETQYF
. . TRBJ2-1 TRBV5-1 TGCGCCAGCAGAACACAGGGTTTTGAGCAGTTCTTC CASRTQGFEQFF
. TRBD2 TRBJ2-1 TRBV28 TGTGCCAGCAGATTAGCGGGAGGGCCGTCCAATGAGCAGTTCTTC CASRLAGGPSNEQFF
. . TRBJ2-5 TRBV18 TGTGCCAGCTCACCACCTCATCAAGAGACCCAGTACTTC CASSPPHQETQYF
. . TRBJ2-1 TRBV24-1 TGTGCCACCAGTGATTTACAGGCGCAGTTCTTC CATSDLQAQFF
. . TRBJ2-2 TRBV5-1 TGCGCCAGCAGCTCTTACGTGGAGGGAAGCGGGGAGCTGTTTTTT CASSSYVEGSGELFF
. TRBD1 TRBJ2-6 TRBV5-1 TGCGCCAGCAGCGGGACAGGCAGCTCTGGGGCCAACGTCCTGACTTTC CASSGTGSSGANVLTF
. . TRBJ2-1 TRBV18 TGTGCCAGCTCACCAAGAGGGAACTACAATGAGCAGTTCTTC CASSPRGNYNEQFF
. TRBD1 TRBJ2-7 TRBV28 TGTGCCAGCAGATGGGGACAGGGACCCTACGAGCAGTACTTC CASRWGQGPYEQYF
. . TRBJ2-3 TRBV12-3/TRBV12-4 TGTGCCAGCAGCCGTGAGTCAGATACGCAGTATTTT CASSRESDTQYF
few . TRBJ2-3 TRBV3-1/TRBV3-2 TGTGCCAGCAGCCAAGATGGGCCAGTAGGAACAGATACGCAGTATTTT CASSQDGPVGTDTQYF
. . TRBJ1-2 TRBV7-9 TGTGCCAGCAGCTTAGATGCGGGGCCGGTGGATGGCTACACCTTC CASSLDAGPVDGYTF
. . TRBJ1-5 TRBV4-1 TGCGCCAGCAGCCTCCTGGGGGGGAGACAGCCCCAGCATTTT CASSLLGGRQPQHF
. TRBD1 TRBJ1-5 TRBV6-4 TGTGCCAGCAGTGAGACAGGGGGTCAGCCCCAGCATTTT CASSETGGQPQHF
. . TRBJ1-1 TRBV5-1 TGCGCCAGCAGCTTGGTAGCGAACACTGAAGCTTTCTTT CASSLVANTEAFF
. TRBD1 TRBJ2-7 TRBV28 TGTGCCAGCAGACCTTGGACAGGGGGGTACGAGCAGTACTTC CASRPWTGGYEQYF
. TRBD2 TRBJ2-1 TRBV10-1 TGCGCCAGCAGTGGGCAGCGGGGGGCTCCTAATGAGCAGTTCTTC CASSGQRGAPNEQFF
. . TRBJ1-1 TRBV29-1 TGCAGCGGGCGACAGGCTTTGAACACTGAAGCTTTCTTT CSGRQALNTEAFF
. . TRBJ2-2 TRBV11-2 TGTGCCAGCAGCCATCTCCGTGGACAACACGGTCTGTTTTTT CASSHLRGQHGLFF
. TRBD1 TRBJ1-5 TRBV18 TGTGCCAGCTCAAGGGGACAGGGGGTTGGCAATCAGCCCCAGCATTTT CASSRGQGVGNQPQHF
. . TRBJ2-5 TRBV6-6 TGTGCCAGCGGGGGGAGTAGGGAGACCCAGTACTTC CASGGSRETQYF
. TRBD1 TRBJ2-5 TRBV7-6 TGTGCCAGCAGCTTTCAACAGGGGGCTGGGGAGACCCAGTACTTC CASSFQQGAGETQYF
. . TRBJ1-2 TRBV7-9 TGTGCCAGCAGCTTAGGACAGCGCAAGTCCTATGGCTACACCTTC CASSLGQRKSYGYTF
. . TRBJ1-1 TRBV28 TGTGCCAGCAGTCCCTCCTTCCGTCAGGGTGAAGCTTTCTTT CASSPSFRQGEAFF